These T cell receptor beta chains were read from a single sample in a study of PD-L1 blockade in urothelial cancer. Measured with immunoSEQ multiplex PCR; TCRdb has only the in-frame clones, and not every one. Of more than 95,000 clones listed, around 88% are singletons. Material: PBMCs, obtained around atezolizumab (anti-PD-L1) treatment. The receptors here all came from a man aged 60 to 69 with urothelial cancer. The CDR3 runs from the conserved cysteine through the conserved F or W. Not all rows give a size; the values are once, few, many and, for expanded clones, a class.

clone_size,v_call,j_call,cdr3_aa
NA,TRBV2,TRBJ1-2,CASSEADSLYGYTF
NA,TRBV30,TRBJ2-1,CAWSVQGGERFF
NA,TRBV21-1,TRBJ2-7,CASTPRQVPREQYF
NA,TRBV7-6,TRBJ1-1,CASSPGQVNTEAFF
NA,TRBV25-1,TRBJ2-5,CASSEYGGLQETQYF
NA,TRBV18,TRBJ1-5,CASSRGEDQPQHF
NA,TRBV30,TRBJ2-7,CALTSGSYEQYF
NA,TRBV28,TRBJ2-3,CASSSGGAGADTQYF
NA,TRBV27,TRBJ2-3,CASSLRTGTSTDTQYF
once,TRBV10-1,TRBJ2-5,CASSESTGTSEQETQYF
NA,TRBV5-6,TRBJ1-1,CASSLPGQALEAFF
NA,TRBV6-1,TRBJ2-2,CASSEQGATGELFF
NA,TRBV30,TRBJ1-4,CAWSRREATNEKLFF
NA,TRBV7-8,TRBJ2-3,CASSLATGGPADTQYF
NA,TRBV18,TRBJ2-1,CASSPTAGVGNEQFF
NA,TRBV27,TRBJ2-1,CASSSQGGAVGSYNEQFF
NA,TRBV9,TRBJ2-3,CASSAGRLASGDTQYF
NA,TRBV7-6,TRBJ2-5,CASSFGQQEAQYF
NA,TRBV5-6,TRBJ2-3,CASSLEGASTDTQYF
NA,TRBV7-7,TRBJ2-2,CASSDEASGYENTGELFF
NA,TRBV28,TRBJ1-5,CASIRQTTGNQPQHF
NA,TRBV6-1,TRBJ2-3,CASSGATGSNTQYF
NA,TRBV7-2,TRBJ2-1,CASSLASGDSYNEQFF
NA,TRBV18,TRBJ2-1,CASSPRLAGGGYNEQFF
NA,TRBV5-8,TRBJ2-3,CASSFLDLAEGSTDTQYF
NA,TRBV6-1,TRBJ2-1,CASIQRGGNEQFF
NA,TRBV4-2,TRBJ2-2,CASSHGRGGNTGELFF
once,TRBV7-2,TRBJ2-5,CASSPPSDRGLVETQYF
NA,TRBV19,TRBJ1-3,CASTPRTVSGNTIYF
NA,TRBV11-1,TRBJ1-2,CASSLLPGHQNGYTF
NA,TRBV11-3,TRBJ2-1,CASSLAGEQFF
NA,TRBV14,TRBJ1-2,CASSPPGRDYGYTF
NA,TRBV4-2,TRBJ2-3,CASSPSLGLALTDTQYF